A selection of T cell receptor beta chains follows, all from one sample in a study of technical replicates of blood from a few donors. Here immunoSEQ multiplex PCR was the method, and the copy in TCRdb shows in-frame clones only, minus some. In the table there are around 79,000 clones, about nine tenths of which are singletons. Sequenced sample: T cells isolated from PBMCs. The receptors here all came from a human donor in good health. Some clones in this sample may be carry-over from other donors' samples. CDR3s include the opening cysteine and the closing phenylalanine or tryptophan. The D gene is left open where the match is weak. The size entry is marked missing in some rows and otherwise reads once, few, many or a size class.

cdr3_aa: CASSFATGTHQETQYF
cdr3_nt: TGTGCCAGCAGCTTTGCCACGGGGACTCATCAAGAGACCCAGTACTTC
clone_size: once
d_call: .
v_call: TRBV5-6
j_call: TRBJ2-5

cdr3_aa: CASSIPLAGRGEQYF
cdr3_nt: TGTGCCAGTAGTATCCCACTAGCGGGAAGAGGCGAGCAGTACTTC
clone_size: .
d_call: TRBD2
v_call: TRBV19
j_call: TRBJ2-7

cdr3_aa: CASSWTSGMTYEQYF
cdr3_nt: TGTGCCAGCAGCTGGACTAGCGGGATGACGTACGAGCAGTACTTC
clone_size: .
d_call: TRBD2
v_call: TRBV7-2
j_call: TRBJ2-7

cdr3_aa: CASSPSGTLYTGELFF
cdr3_nt: TGTGCCAGCAGCCCTAGCGGGACTCTTTACACCGGGGAGCTGTTTTTT
clone_size: .
d_call: TRBD2
v_call: TRBV7-3
j_call: TRBJ2-2

cdr3_aa: CASSRASGRYNEQFF
cdr3_nt: TGTGCCAGCTCTCGGGCTAGCGGCCGATACAATGAGCAGTTCTTC
clone_size: .
d_call: TRBD2
v_call: TRBV2
j_call: TRBJ2-1

cdr3_aa: CASTAGTGISNQPQHF
cdr3_nt: TGTGCCAGTACCGCCGGGACAGGGATTAGCAATCAGCCCCAGCATTTT
clone_size: .
d_call: TRBD1
v_call: TRBV19
j_call: TRBJ1-5

cdr3_aa: CSVEGGRAYEQYF
cdr3_nt: TGCAGCGTTGAAGGGGGGAGGGCCTACGAGCAGTACTTC
clone_size: .
d_call: TRBD2
v_call: TRBV29-1
j_call: TRBJ2-7

cdr3_aa: CASSLVGNYADTQYF
cdr3_nt: TGCGCCAGCAGCTTGGTTGGAAACTACGCAGATACGCAGTATTTT
clone_size: .
d_call: .
v_call: TRBV5-1
j_call: TRBJ2-3

cdr3_aa: CASSIGGERTEAFF
cdr3_nt: TGTGCCAGTAGTATTGGAGGGGAAAGGACTGAAGCTTTCTTT
clone_size: .
d_call: .
v_call: TRBV19
j_call: TRBJ1-1

cdr3_aa: CASSPEAGEDEQFF
cdr3_nt: TGTGCCAGCTCACCAGAAGCGGGTGAGGATGAGCAGTTCTTC
clone_size: .
d_call: .
v_call: TRBV18
j_call: TRBJ2-1

cdr3_aa: CAEREQETQYF
cdr3_nt: TGTGCCGAAAGGGAGCAAGAGACCCAGTACTTC
clone_size: .
d_call: .
v_call: TRBV2
j_call: TRBJ2-5

cdr3_aa: CATSRDRGQPQHF
cdr3_nt: TGTGCCACCAGCAGAGACAGGGGTCAGCCCCAGCATTTT
clone_size: .
d_call: .
v_call: TRBV15
j_call: TRBJ1-5

cdr3_aa: CASSVRDRDGYTF
cdr3_nt: TGTGCCAGCAGCGTTCGGGACAGGGATGGCTACACCTTC
clone_size: .
d_call: TRBD1
v_call: TRBV9
j_call: TRBJ1-2

cdr3_aa: CAISGGGGGTRLNNEQFF
cdr3_nt: TGTGCCATCAGTGGTGGTGGAGGGGGCACTCGACTTAACAATGAGCAGTTCTTC
clone_size: .
d_call: .
v_call: TRBV10-3
j_call: TRBJ2-1

cdr3_aa: CASSRTRTGENIQYF
cdr3_nt: TGTGCCAGCAGCCGAACCCGGACAGGGGAAAACATTCAGTACTTC
clone_size: .
d_call: TRBD1
v_call: TRBV7-2
j_call: TRBJ2-4

cdr3_aa: CASRLGHITDTQYF
cdr3_nt: TGTGCCAGCAGGCTGGGACATATCACAGATACGCAGTATTTT
clone_size: .
d_call: .
v_call: TRBV2
j_call: TRBJ2-3

cdr3_aa: CASSKGQAETQYF
cdr3_nt: TGTGCCAGCAGCAAGGGACAGGCAGAGACCCAGTACTTC
clone_size: .
d_call: TRBD1
v_call: TRBV7-3
j_call: TRBJ2-5

cdr3_aa: CASSLIDEGIEAFF
cdr3_nt: TGTGCCAGCAGCTTGATAGACGAGGGAATAGAAGCTTTCTTT
clone_size: once
d_call: .
v_call: TRBV5-5
j_call: TRBJ1-1

cdr3_aa: CSVEELTGFNTEAFF
cdr3_nt: TGCAGCGTTGAAGAACTCACAGGGTTCAACACTGAAGCTTTCTTT
clone_size: once
d_call: .
v_call: TRBV29-1
j_call: TRBJ1-1

cdr3_aa: CASSENRFPGTDTQYF
cdr3_nt: TGTGCCAGCAGTGAAAATCGGTTCCCGGGCACAGATACGCAGTATTTT
clone_size: once
d_call: .
v_call: TRBV2
j_call: TRBJ2-3

cdr3_aa: CASSKPGQDGYTF
cdr3_nt: TGTGCCAGCAGCAAACCGGGACAGGACGGCTACACCTTC
clone_size: .
d_call: TRBD1
v_call: TRBV5-6
j_call: TRBJ1-2

cdr3_aa: CASWSSFYEQYF
cdr3_nt: TGTGCCAGCTGGAGCAGCTTTTACGAGCAGTACTTC
clone_size: .
d_call: .
v_call: TRBV6-1
j_call: TRBJ2-7

cdr3_aa: CASSQFFKNTEAFF
cdr3_nt: TGCGCCAGCAGCCAATTTTTTAAGAACACTGAAGCTTTCTTT
clone_size: .
d_call: .
v_call: TRBV4-1
j_call: TRBJ1-1

cdr3_aa: CASSLGTGWYGYTF
cdr3_nt: TGTGCCAGCAGCTTAGGGACAGGGTGGTATGGCTACACCTTC
clone_size: .
d_call: TRBD1
v_call: TRBV11-3
j_call: TRBJ1-2

cdr3_aa: CASRYATGRAVYEQYF
cdr3_nt: TGTGCCAGCAGGTACGCTACGGGCAGGGCTGTTTACGAGCAGTACTTC
clone_size: .
d_call: .
v_call: TRBV6-5
j_call: TRBJ2-7

cdr3_aa: CSGTQGLGYGYTF
cdr3_nt: TGCAGCGGAACGCAGGGGTTAGGCTATGGCTACACCTTC
clone_size: .
d_call: .
v_call: TRBV29-1
j_call: TRBJ1-2

cdr3_aa: CASSLELGGGEQFF
cdr3_nt: TGTGCCAGCAGCCTTGAACTAGGGGGCGGCGAGCAGTTCTTC
clone_size: .
d_call: TRBD1
v_call: TRBV7-2
j_call: TRBJ2-1

cdr3_aa: CASSLVSSSGVRVAQYF
cdr3_nt: TGTGCCAGCAGCTTAGTGAGCTCTAGCGGAGTTCGAGTGGCGCAGTATTTT
clone_size: .
d_call: TRBD2
v_call: TRBV11-2
j_call: TRBJ2-3

cdr3_aa: CASSPYRGYEQYF
cdr3_nt: TGTGCCAGCAGCCCCTACAGGGGGTACGAGCAGTACTTC
clone_size: .
d_call: TRBD1
v_call: TRBV6-5
j_call: TRBJ2-7

cdr3_aa: CASSLSFRDIYNEQFF
cdr3_nt: TGTGCCAGCAGCTTGTCGTTCCGGGACATATACAATGAGCAGTTCTTC
clone_size: .
d_call: .
v_call: TRBV7-9
j_call: TRBJ2-1

cdr3_aa: CASSTGFRNEKLFF
cdr3_nt: TGTGCCAGTAGTACCGGGTTTCGGAATGAAAAACTGTTTTTT
clone_size: .
d_call: .
v_call: TRBV19
j_call: TRBJ1-4